This T cell receptor beta chain emerged from a study of a mutant IDH1 vaccine in newly diagnosed glioma. Overall study context: Patients, over weeks 1, 3, 5, 7, 11, 15, 19 and 23, received a total of eight vaccinations.

Findings and limits, study-wide: Pseudoprogression seemed unlinked to shifts in top peripheral T cell clonotypes.

There are a few counts of this clone. Antigen: not known. Sequencing was performed with immunoSEQ multiplex PCR; in TCRdb, only in-frame clones are kept and a portion is missing. The profile covers tens of thousands of clones, with about four fifths appearing a single time and around 3.3% taken by the ten largest. The V gene's germline CDR1 is MNHEY and CDR2 SMNVEV (reference sequence). V lost 3 bases and J lost 2, with 13 bases in between. The CDR3 loop spans 15 amino acids. The time point denotes: week 11, during vaccination. All doses held 300 ug of mutant IDH1 20-mer peptide, with topical imiquimod. New astrocytomas of WHO grade 3 or 4 that were IDH1-mutant and ATRX-lost were found in the donors.

V is TRBV27 and J is TRBJ1-1; no firm D call. The receptor comes from a man aged 30 to 45 with glioma. Sequenced here: PBMCs, sampled from a glioma patient whose treatment included an IDH1 peptide vaccine. The CDR3 nucleotides are TGTGCCAGCAGTTTTGGGAATGGAGGTAACACTGAAGCTTTCTTT. Protein product: CASSFGNGGNTEAFF.